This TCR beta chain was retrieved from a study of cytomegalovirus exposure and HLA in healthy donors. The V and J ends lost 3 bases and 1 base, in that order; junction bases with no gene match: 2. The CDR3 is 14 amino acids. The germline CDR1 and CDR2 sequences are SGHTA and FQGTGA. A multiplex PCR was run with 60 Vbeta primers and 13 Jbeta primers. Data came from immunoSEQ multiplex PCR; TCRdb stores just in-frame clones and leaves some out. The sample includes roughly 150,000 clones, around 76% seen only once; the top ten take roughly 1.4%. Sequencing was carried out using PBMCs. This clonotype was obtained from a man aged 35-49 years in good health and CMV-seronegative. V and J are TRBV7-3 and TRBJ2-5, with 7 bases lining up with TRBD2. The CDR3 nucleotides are TGTGCCAGCAGCTTGGGACTATTCCAAGAGACCCAGTACTTC. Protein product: CASSLGLFQETQYF.